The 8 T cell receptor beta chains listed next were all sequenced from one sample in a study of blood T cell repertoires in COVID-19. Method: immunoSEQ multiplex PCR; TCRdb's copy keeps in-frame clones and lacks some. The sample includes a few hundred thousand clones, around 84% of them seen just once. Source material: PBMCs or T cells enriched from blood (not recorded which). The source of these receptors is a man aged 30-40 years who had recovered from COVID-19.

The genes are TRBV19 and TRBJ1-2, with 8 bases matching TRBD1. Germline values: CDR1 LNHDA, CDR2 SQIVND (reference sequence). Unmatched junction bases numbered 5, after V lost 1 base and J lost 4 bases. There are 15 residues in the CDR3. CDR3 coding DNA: TGTGCCAGTAGTATAGGGGGACAGGCACGCTATGGCTACACCTTC. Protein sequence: CASSIGGQARYGYTF.

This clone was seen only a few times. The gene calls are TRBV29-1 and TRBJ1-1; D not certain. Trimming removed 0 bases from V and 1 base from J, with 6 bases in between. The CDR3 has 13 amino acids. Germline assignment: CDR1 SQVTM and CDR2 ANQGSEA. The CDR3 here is CSVEDVGNTEAFF. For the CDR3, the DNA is TGCAGCGTTGAAGATGTCGGGAACACTGAAGCTTTCTTT.

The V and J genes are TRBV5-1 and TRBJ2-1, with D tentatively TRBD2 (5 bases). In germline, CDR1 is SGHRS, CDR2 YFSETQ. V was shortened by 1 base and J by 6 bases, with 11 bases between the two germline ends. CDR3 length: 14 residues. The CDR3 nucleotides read TGCGCCAGCAGCTTGCCTGGAGGAGTCAATGAGCAGTTCTTC. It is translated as CASSLPGGVNEQFF.

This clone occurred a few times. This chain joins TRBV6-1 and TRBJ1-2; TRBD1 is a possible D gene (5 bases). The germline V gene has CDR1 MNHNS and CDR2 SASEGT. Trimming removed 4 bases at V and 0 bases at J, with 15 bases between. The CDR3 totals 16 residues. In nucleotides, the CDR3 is TGTGCCAGCAGTGGCCGGGGGACGACTACTAACTATGGCTACACCTTC. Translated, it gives CASSGRGTTTNYGYTF.

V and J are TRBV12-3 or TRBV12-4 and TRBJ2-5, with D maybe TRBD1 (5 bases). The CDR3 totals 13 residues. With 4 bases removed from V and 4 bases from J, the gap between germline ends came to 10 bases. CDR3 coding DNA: TGTGCCAGCAGTTACAGGCGCGGAGAGACCCAGTACTTC. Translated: CASSYRRGETQYF.

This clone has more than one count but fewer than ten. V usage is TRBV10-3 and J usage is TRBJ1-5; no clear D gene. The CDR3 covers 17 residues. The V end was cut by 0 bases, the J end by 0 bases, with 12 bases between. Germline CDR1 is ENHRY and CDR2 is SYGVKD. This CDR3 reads CAISESLRENSNQPQHF. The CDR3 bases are TGTGCCATCAGTGAGTCGTTGCGGGAAAATAGCAATCAGCCCCAGCATTTT.

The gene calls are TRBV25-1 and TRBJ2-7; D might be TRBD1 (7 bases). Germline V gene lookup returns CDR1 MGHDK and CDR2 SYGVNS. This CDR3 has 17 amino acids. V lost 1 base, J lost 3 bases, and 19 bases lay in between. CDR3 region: CASSESPQGGYFYEQYF. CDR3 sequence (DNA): TGTGCCAGCAGTGAATCCCCCCAGGGGGGTTATTTCTACGAGCAGTACTTC.

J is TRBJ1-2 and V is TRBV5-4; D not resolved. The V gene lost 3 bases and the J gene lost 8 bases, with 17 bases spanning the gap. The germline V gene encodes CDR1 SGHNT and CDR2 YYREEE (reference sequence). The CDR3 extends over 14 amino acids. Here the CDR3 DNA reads TGTGCCAGCAGCTCCGTGGGCCTCGGGGAGGGCTACACCTTC. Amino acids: CASSSVGLGEGYTF.